Below, one T cell receptor beta chain is given with its context. The sample belongs to a study of T cell changes during pregnancy in multiple sclerosis. The repertoire was sequenced with immunoSEQ multiplex PCR; TCRdb's copy has only in-frame clones and lacks some. Among roughly 52,000 clones listed, approximately 94% were seen once. V dropped 6 bases and J dropped 0; count of bases not matched to a gene: 10. In germline, CDR1 is SQVTM, CDR2 ANQGSEA. The CDR3 is 16 residues long. The input for sequencing was CD8+ T cells from peripheral blood mononuclear cells, taken before pregnancy. This TCR was recovered from a female donor with multiple sclerosis, enrolled in a pregnancy study. V gene TRBV29-1 combines with J gene TRBJ2-3; 9 positions match TRBD1. The CDR3: CSVAPGQGTSTDTQYF. For the CDR3, the DNA is TGCAGCGTCGCTCCGGGACAGGGCACTAGCACAGATACGCAGTATTTT.